This T cell receptor (beta chain) was recorded in a study of T cell repertoires in cytomegalovirus infection. This clonotype has just a few counts. CDR3 length: 11 residues. V was trimmed by 2 bases and J by 11 bases, leaving 8 bases between them. The germline V gene encodes CDR1 MNHEY and CDR2 SVGAGI. TCRdb re-derived calls from the reads in MiXCR, one entry per CDR3 protein. The table shows around 740,000 distinct CDR3 sequences, with about a third occurring only once. The receptor was derived from a human donor in good health (CMV status not recorded). Some clones in this sample may be carry-over from other donors' samples. This rearrangement joins TRBV6-5 to TRBJ2-3; no reliable D call. Material for sequencing was PBMCs. In DNA, the CDR3 is TGTGCCAGCAGTTACGGTAGAATGCAGTATTTT. This gives the protein CASSYGRMQYF.